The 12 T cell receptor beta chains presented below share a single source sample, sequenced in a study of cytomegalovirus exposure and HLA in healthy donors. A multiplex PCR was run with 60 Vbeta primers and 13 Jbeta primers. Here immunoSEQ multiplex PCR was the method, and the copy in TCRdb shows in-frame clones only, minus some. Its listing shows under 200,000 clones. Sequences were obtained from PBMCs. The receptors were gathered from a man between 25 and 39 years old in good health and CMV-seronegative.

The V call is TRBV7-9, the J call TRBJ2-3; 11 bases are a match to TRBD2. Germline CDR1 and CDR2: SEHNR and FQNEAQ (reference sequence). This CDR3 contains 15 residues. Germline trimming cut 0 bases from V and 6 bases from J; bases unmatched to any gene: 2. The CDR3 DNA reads TGTGCCAGCAGCTTAGCGGGACTAGCGGATGATACGCAGTATTTT. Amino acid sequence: CASSLAGLADDTQYF.

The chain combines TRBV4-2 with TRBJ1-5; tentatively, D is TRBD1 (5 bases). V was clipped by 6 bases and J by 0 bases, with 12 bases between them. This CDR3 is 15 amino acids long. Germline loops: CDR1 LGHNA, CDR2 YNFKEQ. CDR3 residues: CASRLTDISNQPQHF. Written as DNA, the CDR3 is TGTGCCAGCAGACTGACAGACATTAGCAATCAGCCCCAGCATTTT.

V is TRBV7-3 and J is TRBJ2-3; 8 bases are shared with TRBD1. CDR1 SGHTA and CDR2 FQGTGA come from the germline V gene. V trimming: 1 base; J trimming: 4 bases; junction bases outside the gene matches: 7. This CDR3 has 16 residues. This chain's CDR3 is CASSLNQGATADTQYF. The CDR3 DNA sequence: TGTGCCAGCAGCTTAAATCAGGGGGCGACGGCAGATACGCAGTATTTT.

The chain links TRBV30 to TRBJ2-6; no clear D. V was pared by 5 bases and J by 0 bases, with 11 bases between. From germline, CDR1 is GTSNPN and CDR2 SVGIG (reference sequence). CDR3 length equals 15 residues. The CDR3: CAWRHQNSGANVLTF. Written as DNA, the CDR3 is TGTGCCTGGCGACACCAGAACTCTGGGGCCAACGTCCTGACTTTC.

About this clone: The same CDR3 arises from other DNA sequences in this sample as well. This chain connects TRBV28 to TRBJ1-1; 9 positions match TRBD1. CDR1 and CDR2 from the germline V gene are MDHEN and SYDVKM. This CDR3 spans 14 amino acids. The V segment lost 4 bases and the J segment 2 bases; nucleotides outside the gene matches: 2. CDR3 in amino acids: CASSSGQGNTEAFF. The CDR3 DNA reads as TGTGCCAGCAGTTCGGGACAGGGAAACACTGAAGCTTTCTTT.

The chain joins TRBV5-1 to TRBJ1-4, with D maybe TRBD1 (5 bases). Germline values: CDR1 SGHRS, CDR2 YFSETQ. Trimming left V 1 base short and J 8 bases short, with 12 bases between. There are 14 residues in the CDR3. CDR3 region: CASSLLGLQEKLFF. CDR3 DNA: TGCGCCAGCAGCTTGTTGGGGCTGCAGGAAAAACTGTTTTTT.

The CDR3 region is CASSLRGLEGEQFF. The CDR3 bases are TGTGCCAGCAGCTTGAGGGGACTAGAGGGTGAGCAGTTCTTC. This chain joins TRBV7-8 and TRBJ2-1; TRBD2 matches 8 bases. Trimming at V came to 3 bases and at J to 9 bases, leaving 7 bases not matched to a gene. The germline CDR1 and CDR2 sequences are SGHVS and FQNEAQ. The CDR3 has 14 amino acids.

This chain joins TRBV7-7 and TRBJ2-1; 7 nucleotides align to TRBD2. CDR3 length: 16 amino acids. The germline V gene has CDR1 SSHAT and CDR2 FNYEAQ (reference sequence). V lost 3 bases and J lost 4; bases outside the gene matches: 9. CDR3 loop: CASSLGLTRGYNEQFF. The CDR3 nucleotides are TGTGCCAGCAGCTTGGGACTAACCCGGGGGTACAATGAGCAGTTCTTC.

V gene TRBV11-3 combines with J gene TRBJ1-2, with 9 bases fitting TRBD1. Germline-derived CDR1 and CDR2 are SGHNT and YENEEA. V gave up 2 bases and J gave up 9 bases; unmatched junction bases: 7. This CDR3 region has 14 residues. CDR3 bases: TGTGCCAGCAGCTTACCGGGACAGGGTTCGCGCTACACCTTC. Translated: CASSLPGQGSRYTF.

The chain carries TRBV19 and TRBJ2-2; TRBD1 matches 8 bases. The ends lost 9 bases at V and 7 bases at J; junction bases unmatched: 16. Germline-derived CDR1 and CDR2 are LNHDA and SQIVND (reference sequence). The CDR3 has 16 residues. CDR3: CASRNLGRGQNGELFF. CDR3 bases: TGTGCCAGCCGCAACCTAGGCAGGGGGCAGAACGGGGAGCTGTTTTTT.

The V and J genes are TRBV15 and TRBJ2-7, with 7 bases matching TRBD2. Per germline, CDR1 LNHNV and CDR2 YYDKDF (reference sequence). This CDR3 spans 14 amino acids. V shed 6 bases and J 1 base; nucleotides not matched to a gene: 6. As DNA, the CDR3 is TGTGCCACCAGTCTTGGGGGGGATTCCTACGAGCAGTACTTC. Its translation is CATSLGGDSYEQYF.

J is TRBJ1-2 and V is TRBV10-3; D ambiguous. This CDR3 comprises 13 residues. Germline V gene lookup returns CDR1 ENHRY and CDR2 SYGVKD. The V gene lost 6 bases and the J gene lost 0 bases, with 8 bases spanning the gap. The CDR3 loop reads CAISQTTNYGYTF. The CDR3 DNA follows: TGTGCCATCAGCCAGACAACTAACTATGGCTACACCTTC.